This T cell receptor (beta chain) was found in a study of blood T cells in healthy people across ages. Study context: Per two T cells, template switching captured roughly one barcoded beta molecule.

At least 6 micrograms of total RNA were extracted per sample. Trimming left V 5 bases short and J 0 bases short, with 9 bases between. This CDR3 has 13 amino acids. Germline CDR1 is DFQATT and CDR2 is SNEGSKA (reference sequence). It was with a sample-barcoded 5' primer and a J-beta primer mix that a second PCR of about 6 to 12 cycles was run. TCRdb re-called the 5' RACE reads through MiXCR, storing one row per CDR3 protein. This sample has 1.2 million to 1.5 million distinct CDR3 sequences; roughly 40% occur once, and the top ten carry roughly 7.9%. The sequenced material came from blood. The chain is built from TRBV20-1 and TRBJ2-3; D may be TRBD2 (5 bases). This receptor was identified in a woman under 30 in good health. The DNA for the CDR3 is TGCAGTGCTTTAGCGAGTAGCACAGATACGCAGTATTTT. It codes for CSALASSTDTQYF.